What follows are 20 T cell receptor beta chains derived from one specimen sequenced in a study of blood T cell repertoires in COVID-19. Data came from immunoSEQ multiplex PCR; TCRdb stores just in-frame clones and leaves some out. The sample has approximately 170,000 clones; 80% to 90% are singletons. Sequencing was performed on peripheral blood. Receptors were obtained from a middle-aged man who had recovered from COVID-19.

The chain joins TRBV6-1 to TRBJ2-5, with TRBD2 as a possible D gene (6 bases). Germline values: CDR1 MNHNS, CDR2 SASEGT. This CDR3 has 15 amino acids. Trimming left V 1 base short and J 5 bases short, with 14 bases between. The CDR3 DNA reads TGTGCCAGCAGTGAAGAAGTCCGGGGGAGGGAGACCCAGTACTTC. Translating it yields CASSEEVRGRETQYF.

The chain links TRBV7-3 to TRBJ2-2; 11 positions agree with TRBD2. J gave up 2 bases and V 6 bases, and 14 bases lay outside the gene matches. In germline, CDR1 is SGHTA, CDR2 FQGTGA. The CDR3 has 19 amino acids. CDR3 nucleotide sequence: TGTGCCAGCAGATCGGGACTAGCGGCTTCGGGGGATAACACCGGGGAGCTGTTTTTT. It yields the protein CASRSGLAASGDNTGELFF.

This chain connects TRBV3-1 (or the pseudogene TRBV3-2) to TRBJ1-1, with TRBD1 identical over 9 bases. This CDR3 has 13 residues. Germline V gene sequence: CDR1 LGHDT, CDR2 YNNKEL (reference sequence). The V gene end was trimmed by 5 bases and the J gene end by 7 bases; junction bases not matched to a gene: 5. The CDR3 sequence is CASSIQGAIEAFF. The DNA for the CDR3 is TGTGCCAGCAGCATACAGGGGGCTATTGAAGCTTTCTTT.

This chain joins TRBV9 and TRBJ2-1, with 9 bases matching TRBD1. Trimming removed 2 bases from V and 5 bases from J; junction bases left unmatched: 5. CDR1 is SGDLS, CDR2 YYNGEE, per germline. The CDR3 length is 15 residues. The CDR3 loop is CASSVTGTGNNEQFF. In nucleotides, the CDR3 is TGTGCCAGCAGCGTTACCGGGACAGGGAACAATGAGCAGTTCTTC.

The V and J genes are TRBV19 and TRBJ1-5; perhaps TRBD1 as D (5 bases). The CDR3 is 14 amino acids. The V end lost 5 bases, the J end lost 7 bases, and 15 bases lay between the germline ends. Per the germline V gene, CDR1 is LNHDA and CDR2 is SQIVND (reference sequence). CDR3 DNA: TGTGCCAGTAGTCCCCGGCAGGGAGGGCAGCCCCAGCATTTT. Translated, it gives CASSPRQGGQPQHF.

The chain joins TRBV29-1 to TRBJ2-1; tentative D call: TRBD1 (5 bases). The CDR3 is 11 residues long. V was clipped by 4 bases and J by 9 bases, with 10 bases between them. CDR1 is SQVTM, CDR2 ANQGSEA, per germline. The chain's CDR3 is CSVARGSEQFF. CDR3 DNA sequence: TGCAGCGTTGCAAGGGGTAGTGAGCAGTTCTTC.

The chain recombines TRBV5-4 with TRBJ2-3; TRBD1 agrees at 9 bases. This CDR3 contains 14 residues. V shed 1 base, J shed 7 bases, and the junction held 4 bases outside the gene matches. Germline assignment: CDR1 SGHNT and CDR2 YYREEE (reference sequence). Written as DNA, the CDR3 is TGTGCCAGCAGCTTGAACAGGGGGCCATATACGCAGTATTTT. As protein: CASSLNRGPYTQYF.

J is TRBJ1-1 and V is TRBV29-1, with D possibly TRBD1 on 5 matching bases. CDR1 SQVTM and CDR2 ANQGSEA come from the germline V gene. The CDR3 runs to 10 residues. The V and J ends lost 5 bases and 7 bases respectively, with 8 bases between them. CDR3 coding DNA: TGCAGCGTTACGACAGATGAAGCTTTCTTT. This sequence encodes CSVTTDEAFF.

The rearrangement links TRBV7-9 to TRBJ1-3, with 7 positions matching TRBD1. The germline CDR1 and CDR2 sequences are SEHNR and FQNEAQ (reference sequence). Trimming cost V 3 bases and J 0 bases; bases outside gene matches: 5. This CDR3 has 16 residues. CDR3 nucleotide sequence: TGTGCCAGCAGCTTGACAGACAGGGCCTCTGGAAACACCATATATTTT. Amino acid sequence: CASSLTDRASGNTIYF.

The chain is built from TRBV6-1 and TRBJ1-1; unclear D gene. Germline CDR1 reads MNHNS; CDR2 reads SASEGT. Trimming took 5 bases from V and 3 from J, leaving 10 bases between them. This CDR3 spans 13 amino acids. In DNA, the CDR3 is TGTGCCAGCAGTCTAAAGTCTCACACTGAAGCTTTCTTT. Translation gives CASSLKSHTEAFF.

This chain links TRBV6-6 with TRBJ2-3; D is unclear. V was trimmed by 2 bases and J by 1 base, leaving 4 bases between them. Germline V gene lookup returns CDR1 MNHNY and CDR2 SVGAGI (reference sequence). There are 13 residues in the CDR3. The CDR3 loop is CASSYGGTDTQYF. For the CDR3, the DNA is TGTGCCAGCAGTTACGGAGGCACAGATACGCAGTATTTT.

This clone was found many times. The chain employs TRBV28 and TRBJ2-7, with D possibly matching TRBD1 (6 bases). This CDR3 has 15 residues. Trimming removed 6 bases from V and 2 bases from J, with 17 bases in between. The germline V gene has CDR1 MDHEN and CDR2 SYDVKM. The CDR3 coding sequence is TGTGCCAGCAGGGGGGCCTACCAGGGGCCCTACGAGCAGTACTTC. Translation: CASRGAYQGPYEQYF.

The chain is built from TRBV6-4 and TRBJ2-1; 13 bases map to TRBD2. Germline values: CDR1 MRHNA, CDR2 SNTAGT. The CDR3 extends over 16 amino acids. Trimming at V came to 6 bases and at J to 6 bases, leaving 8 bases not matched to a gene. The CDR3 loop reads CASRKEGLAGANEQFF. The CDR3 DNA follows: TGTGCCAGCAGAAAAGAAGGACTAGCGGGAGCCAATGAGCAGTTCTTC.

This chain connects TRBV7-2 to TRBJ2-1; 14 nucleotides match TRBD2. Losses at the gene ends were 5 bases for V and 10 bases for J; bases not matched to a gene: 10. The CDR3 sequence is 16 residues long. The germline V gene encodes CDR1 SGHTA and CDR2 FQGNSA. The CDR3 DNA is TGTGCCAGCAGCCCGACCCCGGGACTAGCGGGAGACGAGCAGTTCTTC. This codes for CASSPTPGLAGDEQFF.

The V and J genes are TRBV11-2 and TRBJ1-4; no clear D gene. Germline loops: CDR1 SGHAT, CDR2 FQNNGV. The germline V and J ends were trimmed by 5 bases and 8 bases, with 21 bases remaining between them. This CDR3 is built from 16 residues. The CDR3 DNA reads TGTGCCAGCAGCACGGGTCCAGAGAGCCGGCACGAAAAACTGTTTTTT. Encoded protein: CASSTGPESRHEKLFF.

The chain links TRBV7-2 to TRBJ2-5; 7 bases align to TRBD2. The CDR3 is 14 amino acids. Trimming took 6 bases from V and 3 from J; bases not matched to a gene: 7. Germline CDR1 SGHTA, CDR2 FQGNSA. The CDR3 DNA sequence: TGTGCCAGCAGACTCCTGGGGGGGGAAGAGACCCAGTACTTC. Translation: CASRLLGGEETQYF.

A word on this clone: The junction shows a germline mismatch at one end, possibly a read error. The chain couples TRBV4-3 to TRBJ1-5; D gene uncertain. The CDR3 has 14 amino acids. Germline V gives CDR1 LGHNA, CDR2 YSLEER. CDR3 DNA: TGCGCCAGCAGCCAAGACAGCGCCAATCTGCCCCAGCATTTT. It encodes CASSQDSANLPQHF.

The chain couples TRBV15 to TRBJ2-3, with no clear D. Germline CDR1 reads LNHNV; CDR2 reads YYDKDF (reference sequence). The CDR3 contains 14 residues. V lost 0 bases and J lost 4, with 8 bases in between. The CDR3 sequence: CATSRDARADTQYF. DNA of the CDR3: TGTGCCACCAGCAGAGATGCCCGGGCAGATACGCAGTATTTT.

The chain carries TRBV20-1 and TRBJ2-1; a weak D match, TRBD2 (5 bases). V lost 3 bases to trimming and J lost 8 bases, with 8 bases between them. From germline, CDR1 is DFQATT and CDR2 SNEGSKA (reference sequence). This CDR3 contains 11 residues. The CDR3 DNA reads TGCAGTGCTAGTATGGGAGATGAGCAGTTCTTC. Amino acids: CSASMGDEQFF.

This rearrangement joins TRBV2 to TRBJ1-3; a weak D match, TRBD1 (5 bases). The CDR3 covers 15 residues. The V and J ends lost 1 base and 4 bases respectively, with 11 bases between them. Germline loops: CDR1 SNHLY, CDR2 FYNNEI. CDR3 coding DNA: TGTGCCAGCAGTGAAGAAGGAGGGGTCGGAAACACCATATATTTT. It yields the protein CASSEEGGVGNTIYF.